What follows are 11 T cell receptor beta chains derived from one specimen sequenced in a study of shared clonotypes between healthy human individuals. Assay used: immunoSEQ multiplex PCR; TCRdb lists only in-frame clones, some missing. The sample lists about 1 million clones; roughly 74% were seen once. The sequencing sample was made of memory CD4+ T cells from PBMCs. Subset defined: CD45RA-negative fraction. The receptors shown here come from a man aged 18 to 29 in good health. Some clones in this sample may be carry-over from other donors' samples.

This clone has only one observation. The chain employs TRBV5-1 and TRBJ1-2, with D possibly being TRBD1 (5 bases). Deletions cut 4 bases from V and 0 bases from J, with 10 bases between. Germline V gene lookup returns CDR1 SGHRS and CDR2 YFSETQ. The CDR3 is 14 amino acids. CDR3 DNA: TGCGCCAGCAGCCCCGACAGTACTAACTATGGCTACACCTTC. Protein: CASSPDSTNYGYTF.

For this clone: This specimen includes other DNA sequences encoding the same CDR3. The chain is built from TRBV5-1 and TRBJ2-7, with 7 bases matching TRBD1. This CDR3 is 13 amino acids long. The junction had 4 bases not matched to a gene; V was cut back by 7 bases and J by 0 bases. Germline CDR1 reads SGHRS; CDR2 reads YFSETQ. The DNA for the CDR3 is TGCGCCAGCGGATGGGACAGCTCCTACGAGCAGTACTTC. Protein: CASGWDSSYEQYF.

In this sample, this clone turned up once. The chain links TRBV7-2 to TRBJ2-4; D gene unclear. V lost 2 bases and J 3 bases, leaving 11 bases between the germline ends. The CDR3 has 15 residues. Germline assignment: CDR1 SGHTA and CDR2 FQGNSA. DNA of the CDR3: TGTGCCAGCAGCTTAATGGGCGGTTACAAAAACATTCAGTACTTC. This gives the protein CASSLMGGYKNIQYF.

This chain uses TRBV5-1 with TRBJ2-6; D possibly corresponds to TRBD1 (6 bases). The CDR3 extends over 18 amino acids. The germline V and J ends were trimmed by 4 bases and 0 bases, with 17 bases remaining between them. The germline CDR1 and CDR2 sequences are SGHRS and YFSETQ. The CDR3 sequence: CASSPSPQGSSGANVLTF. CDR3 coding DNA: TGCGCCAGCAGCCCCTCACCCCAGGGGAGCTCTGGGGCCAACGTCCTGACTTTC.

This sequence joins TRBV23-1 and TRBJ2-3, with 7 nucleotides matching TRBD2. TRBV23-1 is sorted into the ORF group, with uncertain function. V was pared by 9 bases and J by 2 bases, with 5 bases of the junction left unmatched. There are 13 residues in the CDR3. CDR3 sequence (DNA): TGCGCCAGGCGACGGGGGGACACAGATACGCAGTATTTT. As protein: CARRRGDTDTQYF.

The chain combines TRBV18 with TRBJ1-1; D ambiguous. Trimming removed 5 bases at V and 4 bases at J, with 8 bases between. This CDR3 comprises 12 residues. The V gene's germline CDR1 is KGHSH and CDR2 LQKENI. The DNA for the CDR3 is TGTGCCAGCTCATCCCTAGGCACTGAAGCTTTCTTT. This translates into CASSSLGTEAFF. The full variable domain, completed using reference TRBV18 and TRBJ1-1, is NAGVMQNPRHLVRRRGQEARLRCSPMKGHSHVYWYRQLPEEGLKFMVYLQKENIIDESGMPKERFSAEFPKEGPSILRIQQVVRGDSAAYFCASSSLGTEAFFGQGTRLTVV.

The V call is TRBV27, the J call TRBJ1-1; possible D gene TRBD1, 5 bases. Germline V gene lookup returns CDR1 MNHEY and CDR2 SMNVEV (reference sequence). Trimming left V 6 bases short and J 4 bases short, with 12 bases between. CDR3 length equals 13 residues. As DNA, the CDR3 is TGTGCCAGCAGAAGAAGGGGTAGCACTGAAGCTTTCTTT. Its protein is CASRRRGSTEAFF.

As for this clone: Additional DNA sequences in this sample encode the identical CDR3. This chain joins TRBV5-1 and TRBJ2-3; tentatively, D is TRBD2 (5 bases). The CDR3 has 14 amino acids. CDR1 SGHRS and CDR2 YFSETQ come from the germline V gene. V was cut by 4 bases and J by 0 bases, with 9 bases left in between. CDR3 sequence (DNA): TGCGCCAGCAGCCCCAGGACTAGCACAGATACGCAGTATTTT. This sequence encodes CASSPRTSTDTQYF.

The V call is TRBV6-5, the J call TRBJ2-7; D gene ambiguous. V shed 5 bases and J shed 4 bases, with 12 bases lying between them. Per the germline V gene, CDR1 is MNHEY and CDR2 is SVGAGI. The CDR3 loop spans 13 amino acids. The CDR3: CASSGTVGYEQYF. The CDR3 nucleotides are TGTGCCAGCAGTGGCACGGTGGGTTACGAGCAGTACTTC.

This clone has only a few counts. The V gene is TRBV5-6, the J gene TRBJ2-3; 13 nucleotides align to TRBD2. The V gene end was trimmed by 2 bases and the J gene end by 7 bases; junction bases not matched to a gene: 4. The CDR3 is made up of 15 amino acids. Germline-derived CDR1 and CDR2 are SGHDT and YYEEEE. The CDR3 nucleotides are TGTGCCAGCAGCTTAAAACTAGCGGGAGGGTATACGCAGTATTTT. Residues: CASSLKLAGGYTQYF. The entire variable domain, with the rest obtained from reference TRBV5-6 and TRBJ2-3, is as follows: DAGVTQSPTHLIKTRGQQVTLRCSPKSGHDTVSWYQQALGQGPQFIFQYYEEEERQRGNFPDRFSGHQFPNYSSELNVNALLLGDSALYLCASSLKLAGGYTQYFGPGTRLTVL.

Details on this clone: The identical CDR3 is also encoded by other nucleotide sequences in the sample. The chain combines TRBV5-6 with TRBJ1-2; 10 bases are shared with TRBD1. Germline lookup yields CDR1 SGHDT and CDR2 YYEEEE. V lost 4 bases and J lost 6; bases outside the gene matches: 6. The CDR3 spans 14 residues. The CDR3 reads CASSLDRGRDGYTF. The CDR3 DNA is TGTGCCAGCAGCCTCGACAGGGGGCGCGATGGCTACACCTTC.